Below, one TCR beta chain is given with its context. This sample was taken from a study of T cells after yellow fever vaccination. In the study overall: Fractions containing few cells were prepared with SMART-Seq v4 Ultra Low Input.

UMIs were added to TCR cDNA along with a universal primer site when it was made by 5'RACE template switching. TCRdb re-analysed the 5' RACE reads in MiXCR, keeping a single row per CDR3 protein. Among over 25,000 distinct CDR3 sequences listed, about 10% were seen once. The sequences come from PBMCs, either bulk or a sorted T-cell subset (CD4+, CD8+, memory, or dextramer-sorted; not recorded which), collected approximately 15 days after the first yellow fever vaccination. The receptor comes from a man aged 18 to 35 who received the YFV17D yellow fever vaccine.

CDR3: CASSSAYEQYF. The CDR3 DNA is TGTGCCAGCAGTTCGGCCTACGAGCAGTACTTC. This chain uses TRBV12-3 or TRBV12-4 with TRBJ2-7, with D hard to call. The length of the CDR3 is 11 residues. V gave up 4 bases and J gave up 2 bases, with 3 bases separating them.